This TCR beta chain is drawn from a study of beta chain features in type 1 diabetes. Study overall: The study found patients and healthy donors alike in age, gender and cell yields.

The table lists this clone with a few counts. Its target is not known. Whole-study findings and limits: Sampled from patients, naive, central memory and Treg TCRB repertoires appeared more similar than those sampled from healthy donors. Individuals with type 1 diabetes displayed fewer insertions and more deletions at VDJ junctions. All four CD4+ subsets of Type 1 diabetes patients contained TCRB CDR3s that were moderately but significantly shorter.

What was sequenced were expressed TCRB transcripts, since all of the isolated RNA had been reverse transcribed. Repertoires were generated with immunoSEQ multiplex PCR, while TCRdb's copy carries only in-frame clones and drops some. The sample carries under 850,000 clones, roughly 13% recorded once. Stem cell-like memory, regulatory, central memory and naive CD4+ cells were sorted via CD45RO/CCR7/CD25/CD127/CD95/CD27. Germline V CDR1 and CDR2: MNHEY, SMNVEV (reference sequence). The CDR3 consists of 17 residues. V trimming: 8 bases; J trimming: 2 bases; junction bases outside the gene matches: 10. Sequenced material: naive CD4+ T cells from blood. The gene calls are TRBV27 and TRBJ2-6; TRBD1 agrees at 9 bases. The clonotype comes from a man between 18 and 35 years old with type 1 diabetes. DNA of the CDR3: TGTGCCAGCGGATCCTCGGGACAGGGTCCTGGGGCCAACGTCCTGACTTTC. This sequence encodes CASGSSGQGPGANVLTF.